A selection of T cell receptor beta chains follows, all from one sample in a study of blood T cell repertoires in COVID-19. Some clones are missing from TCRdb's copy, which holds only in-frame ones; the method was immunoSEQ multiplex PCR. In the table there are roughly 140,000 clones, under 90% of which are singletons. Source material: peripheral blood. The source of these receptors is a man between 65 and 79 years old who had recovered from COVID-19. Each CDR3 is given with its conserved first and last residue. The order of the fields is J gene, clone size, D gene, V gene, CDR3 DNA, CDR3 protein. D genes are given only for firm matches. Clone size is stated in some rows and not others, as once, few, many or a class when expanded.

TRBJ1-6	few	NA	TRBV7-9	TGTGCCAGCAGCCTTGGAACAGTGGCGTCACCCCTCCACTTT	CASSLGTVASPLHF
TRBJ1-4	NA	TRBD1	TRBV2	TGTGCCAGCGGGGTGGGCGGGACAGGAGGGGAAAAACTGTTTTTT	CASGVGGTGGEKLFF
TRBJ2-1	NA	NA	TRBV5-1	TGCGCCAGCAGCTTGCGTCTAAACTACAATGAGCAGTTCTTC	CASSLRLNYNEQFF
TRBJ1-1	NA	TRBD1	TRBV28	TGTGCCAGCAGTCAAAGGACAGGGATGATGAACACTGAAGCTTTCTTT	CASSQRTGMMNTEAFF
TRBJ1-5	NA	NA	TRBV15	TGTGCCACCAGCAGAGTTCAACAAGTTCAGCCCCAGCATTTT	CATSRVQQVQPQHF
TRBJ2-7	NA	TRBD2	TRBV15	TGTGCCACCAGCAGAGATTCGGGACTAGCGCCCTACGAGCAGTACTTC	CATSRDSGLAPYEQYF
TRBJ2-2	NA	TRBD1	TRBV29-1	TGCAGCGTTGAACCCTCAGGGGGTCGGGCCGGGGAGCTGTTTTTT	CSVEPSGGRAGELFF
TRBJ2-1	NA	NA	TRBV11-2	TGTGCCAGCAGCTCACCTACCGGGGTCGTCTGGGGTGAGCAGTTCTTC	CASSSPTGVVWGEQFF
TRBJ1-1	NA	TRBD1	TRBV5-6	TGTGCCAGCAGCTGGGGTACAGGGGGCGGGACTGAAGCTTTCTTT	CASSWGTGGGTEAFF
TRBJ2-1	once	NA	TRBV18	TGTGCCAGCTCACCCCGGACAGATTCGGATGAGCAGTTCTTC	CASSPRTDSDEQFF
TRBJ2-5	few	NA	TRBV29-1	TGCAGCGTTGACACAGGCCAAGAGACCCAGTACTTC	CSVDTGQETQYF
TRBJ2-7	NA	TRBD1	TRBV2	TGTGCCAGCAACTGGGACAGAGGTTGGTACGAGCAGTACTTC	CASNWDRGWYEQYF
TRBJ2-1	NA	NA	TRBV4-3	TGCGCCAGCAGCCAAGAAGGGGGAAGCTCCTACAATGAGCAGTTCTTC	CASSQEGGSSYNEQFF
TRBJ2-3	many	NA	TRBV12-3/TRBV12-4	TGTGCCAGCAGTCCCCACGCGGGTAATACGCAGTATTTT	CASSPHAGNTQYF
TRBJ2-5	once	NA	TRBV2	TGTGCCAGCAGTTACCGGGACAAAGAGACCCAGTACTTC	CASSYRDKETQYF
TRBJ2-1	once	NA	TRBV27	TGTGCCAGCAGTCGTCTAGCAAATGAGCAGTTCTTC	CASSRLANEQFF
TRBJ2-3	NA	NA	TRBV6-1	TGTGCCAGCAGTGAAAGGAGGGGTTGGAGCACAGATACGCAGTATTTT	CASSERRGWSTDTQYF
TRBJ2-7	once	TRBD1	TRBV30	TGTGCCTGGGGACAGGGGGGTAACGAGCAGTACTTC	CAWGQGGNEQYF
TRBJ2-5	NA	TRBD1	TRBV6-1	TGTGCCAGCAGTGAAAGGCCTATGGTACAGGGGGCTCGGGAGACCCAGTACTTC	CASSERPMVQGARETQYF
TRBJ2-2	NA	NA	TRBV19	TGTGCCAGTAGTCTGGTGCGCCCCCTGAACACCGGGGAGCTGTTTTTT	CASSLVRPLNTGELFF
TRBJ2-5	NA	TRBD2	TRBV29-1	TGCAGCGTTGAGAACCGGGGGGCCCAGTACTTC	CSVENRGAQYF
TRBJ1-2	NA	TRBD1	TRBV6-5	TGTGCCAGCAGTCCTAGGGACAGGGGAGGCGATGGCTACACCTTC	CASSPRDRGGDGYTF
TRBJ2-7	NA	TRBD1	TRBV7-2	TGTGCCAGCAGTATGGGACAGGGCTACGAGCAGTACTTC	CASSMGQGYEQYF
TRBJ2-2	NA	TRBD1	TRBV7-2	TGTGCCAGCAGCCCCGGGGACAGGGGAGGCACCGGGGAGCTGTTTTTT	CASSPGDRGGTGELFF
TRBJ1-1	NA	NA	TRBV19	TGTGCCAGTAGTACCGGGGGTGGGATACTAGACACTGAAGCTTTCTTT	CASSTGGGILDTEAFF
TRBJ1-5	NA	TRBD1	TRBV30	TGTGCCTGGAGGAACAGGGGCGATCAGCCCCAGCATTTT	CAWRNRGDQPQHF
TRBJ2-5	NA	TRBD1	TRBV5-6	TGTGCCAGCACGGGGGACAGGGCGGCGGAGACCCAGTACTTC	CASTGDRAAETQYF
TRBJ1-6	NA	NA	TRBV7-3	TGTGCCAGCAGCTTAAAAGGGGATAATTCACCCCTCCACTTT	CASSLKGDNSPLHF
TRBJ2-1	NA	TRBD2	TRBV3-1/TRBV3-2	TGTGCCAGCAGCCATGGCGGGAGAATCAATGAGCAGTTCTTC	CASSHGGRINEQFF
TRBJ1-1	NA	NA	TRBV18	TGTGCCAGCTCAGGATTACAGGGCGGGACTGAAGCTTTCTTT	CASSGLQGGTEAFF
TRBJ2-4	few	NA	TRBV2	TGTGCCAGCAGTGGACCCCAGGGTGCCAAAAACATTCAGTACTTC	CASSGPQGAKNIQYF
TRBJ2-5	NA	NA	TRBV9	TGTGCCAGCAGCGTAGCGGGAGTGGGTGAGACCCAGTACTTC	CASSVAGVGETQYF
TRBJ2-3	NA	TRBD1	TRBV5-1	TGCGCCAGCAGCTTGGGACAGGGGGCCGGGGGTACAGATACGCAGTATTTT	CASSLGQGAGGTDTQYF
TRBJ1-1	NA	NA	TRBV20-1	TGCAGTGCTAGTAACAGGGTAGGGGTGAACACTGAAGCTTTCTTT	CSASNRVGVNTEAFF
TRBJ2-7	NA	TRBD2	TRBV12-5	TGTGCTAGTGCCGGGGGACTAGCGGGAGGACACGAGCAGTACTTC	CASAGGLAGGHEQYF
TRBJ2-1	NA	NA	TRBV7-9	TGTGCCAGCAGCTTAGAGGGGAACCTCAATGAGCAGTTCTTC	CASSLEGNLNEQFF
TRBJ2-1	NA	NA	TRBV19	TGTGCCAGTAGTATCGCGGAGGGGTCCTACAATGAGCAGTTCTTC	CASSIAEGSYNEQFF
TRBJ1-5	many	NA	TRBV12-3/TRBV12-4	TGTGCCAGCAGTTTAACGGGTTATCAGCCCCAGCATTTT	CASSLTGYQPQHF
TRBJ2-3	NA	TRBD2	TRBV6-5	TGTGCCAGCACTGGCGGGAGGGCCGGGGTAGATACGCAGTATTTT	CASTGGRAGVDTQYF
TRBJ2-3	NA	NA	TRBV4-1	TGCGCCAGCAGCCAAGGAGGGAATACGCAGTATTTT	CASSQGGNTQYF
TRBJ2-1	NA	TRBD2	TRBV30	TGTGCCTGGAGTGATCCCCTAGCGGGATATACACCCAGCTCCTACAATGAGCAGTTCTTC	CAWSDPLAGYTPSSYNEQFF
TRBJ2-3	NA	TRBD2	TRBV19	TGTGCCAGTGGGAAGACGGTTCTAGCGGGAACTAGCACAGATACGCAGTATTTT	CASGKTVLAGTSTDTQYF
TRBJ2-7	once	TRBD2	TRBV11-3	TGTGCCAGCAGCTTCGGGACTAGCGGGGCCTCCTACGAGCAGTACTTC	CASSFGTSGASYEQYF
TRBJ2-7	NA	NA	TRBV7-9	TGTGCCAGCAGCTTAGGAAGGACAGAAGACGAGCAGTACTTC	CASSLGRTEDEQYF
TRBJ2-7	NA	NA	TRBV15	TGTGCCACCAGCAGCTCCCCCAGGGCCAGCTCCTACGAGCAGTACTTC	CATSSSPRASSYEQYF